This T cell receptor (beta chain) emerged from a study of cytomegalovirus exposure and HLA in healthy donors. Study-level results: Among the CMV-associated chains, a few were confirmed in vitro as specific for CMV antigens. V- and J-gene trimming in TCR beta was tied to a missense DCLRE1C variant by an analysis performed later. TCR beta sequences numbering roughly 16,000 were associated with HLA alleles at 0.05 false discovery rate in a later analysis.

The germline CDR1 and CDR2 sequences are LGHNA and YNFKEQ. V shed 5 bases, J shed 6 bases, and the junction held 13 bases outside the gene matches. The CDR3 loop spans 15 amino acids. A word on this clone: Its antigen is still unknown.

The PCR had 60 Vbeta and 13 Jbeta primers. Some clones are missing from TCRdb's copy, which holds only in-frame ones; the method was immunoSEQ multiplex PCR. The repertoire has 180,000 or so clones, 77% of them found once; the top ten carry more than 1.4%. The clonotype comes from a man between 18 and 35 years old in good health and CMV-seronegative. Sequencing was carried out using PBMCs. The rearrangement links TRBV4-2 to TRBJ2-7; TRBD2 matches at 7 bases. CDR3 sequence: CASSAGGLVGSEQYF. In DNA, the CDR3 is TGTGCCAGCAGCGCAGGAGGACTAGTGGGCTCCGAGCAGTACTTC.